The source of this T cell receptor beta chain is a study of beta chain features in type 1 diabetes. The V gene end was trimmed by 7 bases and the J gene end by 16 bases; junction bases not matched to a gene: 14. In germline, CDR1 is MDHEN, CDR2 SYDVKM. This CDR3 has 14 amino acids. Expressed TCRB transcripts were sequenced because the entire RNA isolate underwent reverse transcription. Produced via immunoSEQ multiplex PCR; TCRdb's table is partial and in-frame only. The table records about 620,000 clones, roughly 15% of them present only once. Each of the CD4+ naive, central memory, regulatory and stem cell-like memory populations was sorted via CD45RO/CCR7/CD25/CD127/CD95/CD27. Remarks on this clone: Its target is not known.

The study, taken as a whole, reports: Patients with type 1 diabetes showed fewer VDJ junction insertions and more deletions.

The genes are TRBV28 and TRBJ2-1; 12 nucleotides match TRBD1. This receptor was taken from a man aged 18 to 29 in good health. The specimen was naive CD4+ T cells from blood. This CDR3 is CASKSGTGGVGIFF. The CDR3 DNA is TGTGCCAGCAAATCCGGGACAGGGGGCGTCGGTATCTTCTTC.